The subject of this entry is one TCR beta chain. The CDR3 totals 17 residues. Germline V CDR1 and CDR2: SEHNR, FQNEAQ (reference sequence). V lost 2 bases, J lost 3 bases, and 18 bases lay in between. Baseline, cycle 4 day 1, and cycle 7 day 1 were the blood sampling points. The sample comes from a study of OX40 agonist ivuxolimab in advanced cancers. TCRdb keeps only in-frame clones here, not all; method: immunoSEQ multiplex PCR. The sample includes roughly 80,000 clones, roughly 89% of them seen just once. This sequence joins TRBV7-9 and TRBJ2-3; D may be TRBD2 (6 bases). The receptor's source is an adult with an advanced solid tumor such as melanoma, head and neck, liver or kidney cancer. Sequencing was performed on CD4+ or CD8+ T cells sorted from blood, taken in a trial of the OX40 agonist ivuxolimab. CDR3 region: CASSLFSGGILTDTQYF. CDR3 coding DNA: TGTGCCAGCAGCTTATTCAGTGGGGGGATCCTTACAGATACGCAGTATTTT.